The clone carrying this TCR beta chain was picked up a small number of times. No antigen is known for it. V lost 2 bases to trimming and J lost 2 bases, with 13 bases between them. CDR1 is SGHRS, CDR2 YFSETQ, per germline. This CDR3 has 16 amino acids. This specimen comes from a study of cytomegalovirus exposure and HLA in healthy donors. Use of 60 Vbeta and 13 Jbeta primers characterized the PCR. TCRdb's table, derived via immunoSEQ multiplex PCR, lists solely in-frame clones and lacks some. The sample includes about 170,000 clones, approximately 80% of them seen just once. Points from the study as a whole: The analysis excluded some indistinguishable V segments, including TRBV6-2 and TRBV6-3. A highly shared variant cluster was judged a likely technical artifact.

This clonotype originated in a woman aged 45-65 years in good health and CMV-seropositive. The chain carries TRBV5-1 and TRBJ1-4; D is uncertain. Sequencing was performed on PBMCs. CDR3 coding DNA: TGCGCCAGCAGCTTAAAAGCGCAGACTACTAATGAAAAACTGTTTTTT. Its translation is CASSLKAQTTNEKLFF.